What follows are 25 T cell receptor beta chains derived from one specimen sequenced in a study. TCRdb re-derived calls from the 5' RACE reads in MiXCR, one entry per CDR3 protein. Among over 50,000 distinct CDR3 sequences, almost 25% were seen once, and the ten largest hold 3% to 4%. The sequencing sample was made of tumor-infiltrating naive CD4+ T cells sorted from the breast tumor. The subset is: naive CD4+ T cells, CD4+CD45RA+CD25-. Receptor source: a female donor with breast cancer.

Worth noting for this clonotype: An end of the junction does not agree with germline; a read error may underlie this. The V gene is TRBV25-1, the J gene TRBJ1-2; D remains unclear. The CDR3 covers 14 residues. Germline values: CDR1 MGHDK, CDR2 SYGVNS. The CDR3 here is CSSSESGRNYGYTF. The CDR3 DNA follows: TGTTCCAGCAGTGAATCGGGCAGAAACTATGGCTACACCTTC.

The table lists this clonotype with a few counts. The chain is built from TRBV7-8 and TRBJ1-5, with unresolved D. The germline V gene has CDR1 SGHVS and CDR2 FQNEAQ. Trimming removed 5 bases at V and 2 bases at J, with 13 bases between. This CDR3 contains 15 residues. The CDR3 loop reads CASSPRGVGNQPQHF. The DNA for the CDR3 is TGTGCCAGCAGCCCCCGTGGGGTGGGCAATCAGCCCCAGCATTTT. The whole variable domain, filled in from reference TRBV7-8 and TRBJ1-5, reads GAGVSQSPRYKVAKRGQDVALRCDPISGHVSLFWYQQALGQGPEFLTYFQNEAQLDKSGLPSDRFFAERPEGSVSTLKIQRTQQEDSAVYLCASSPRGVGNQPQHFGDGTRLSIL.

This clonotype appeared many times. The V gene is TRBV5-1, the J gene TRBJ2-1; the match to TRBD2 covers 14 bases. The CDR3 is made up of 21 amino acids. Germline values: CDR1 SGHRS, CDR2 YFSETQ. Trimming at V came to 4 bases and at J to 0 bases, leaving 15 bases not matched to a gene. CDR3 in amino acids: CASSTIPGLAGVGSSYNEQFF. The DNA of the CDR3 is TGCGCCAGCAGCACCATCCCGGGACTAGCGGGAGTTGGAAGCTCCTACAATGAGCAGTTCTTC.

The CDR3 region is CASSSIYKGSGNTIYF. CDR3 DNA sequence: TGTGCCAGCAGTTCCATATACAAGGGGTCTGGAAACACCATATATTTT. The chain links TRBV27 to TRBJ1-3; the D gene is possibly TRBD1 (5 bases). Trimming left V 4 bases short and J 1 base short, with 14 bases between. Germline V gene data show CDR1 as MNHEY and CDR2 as SMNVEV (reference sequence). CDR3 length equals 16 residues.

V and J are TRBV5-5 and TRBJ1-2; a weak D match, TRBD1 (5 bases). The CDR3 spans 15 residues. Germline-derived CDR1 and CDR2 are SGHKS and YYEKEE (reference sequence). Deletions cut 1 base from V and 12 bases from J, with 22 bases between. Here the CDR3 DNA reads TGTGCCAGCAGCTTGACTAGCGTCGTGGGGTGGGGCGACACCTTC. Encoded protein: CASSLTSVVGWGDTF. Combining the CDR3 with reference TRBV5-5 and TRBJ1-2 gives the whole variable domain DAGVTQSPTHLIKTRGQQVTLRCSPISGHKSVSWYQQVLGQGPQFIFQYYEKEERGRGNFPDRFSARQFPNYSSELNVNALLLGDSALYLCASSLTSVVGWGDTFGSGTRLTVV.

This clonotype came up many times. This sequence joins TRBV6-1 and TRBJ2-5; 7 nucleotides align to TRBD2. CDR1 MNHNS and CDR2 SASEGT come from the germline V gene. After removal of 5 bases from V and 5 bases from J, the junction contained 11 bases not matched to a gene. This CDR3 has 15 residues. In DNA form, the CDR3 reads TGTGCCAGCAGTCTTGAGGGAGGGGTGCGGGAGACCCAGTACTTC. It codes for CASSLEGGVRETQYF.

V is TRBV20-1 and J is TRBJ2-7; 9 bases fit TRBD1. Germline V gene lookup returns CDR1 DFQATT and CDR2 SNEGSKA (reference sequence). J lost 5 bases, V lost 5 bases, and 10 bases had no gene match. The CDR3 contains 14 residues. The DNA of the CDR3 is TGCAGTGCTCACTTTTCCGGGACAGGGAACGAGCAGTACTTC. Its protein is CSAHFSGTGNEQYF.

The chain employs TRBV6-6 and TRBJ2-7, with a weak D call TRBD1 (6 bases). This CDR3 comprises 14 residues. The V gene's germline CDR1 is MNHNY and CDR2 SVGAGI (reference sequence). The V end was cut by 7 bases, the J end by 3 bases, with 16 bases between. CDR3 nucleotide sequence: TGTGCCAGCATGCCAGCGGACAGCAACTACGAGCAGTACTTC. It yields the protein CASMPADSNYEQYF.

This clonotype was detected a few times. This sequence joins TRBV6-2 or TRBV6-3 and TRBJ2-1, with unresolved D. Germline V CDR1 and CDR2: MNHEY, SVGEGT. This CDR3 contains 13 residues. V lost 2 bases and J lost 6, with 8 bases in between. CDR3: CASSYNMVNEQFF. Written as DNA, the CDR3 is TGTGCCAGCAGTTACAATATGGTCAATGAGCAGTTCTTC.

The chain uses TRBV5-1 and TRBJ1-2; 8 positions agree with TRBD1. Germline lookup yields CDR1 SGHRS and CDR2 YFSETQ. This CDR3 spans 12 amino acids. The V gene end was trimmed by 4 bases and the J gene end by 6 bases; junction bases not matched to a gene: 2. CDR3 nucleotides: TGCGCCAGCAGCCCGGACAGGGATGGCTACACCTTC. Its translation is CASSPDRDGYTF.

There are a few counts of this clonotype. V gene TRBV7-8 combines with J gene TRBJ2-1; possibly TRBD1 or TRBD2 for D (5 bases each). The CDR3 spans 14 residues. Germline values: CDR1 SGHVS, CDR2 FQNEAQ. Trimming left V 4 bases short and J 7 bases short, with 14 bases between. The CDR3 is CASSYAGARNEQFF. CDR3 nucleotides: TGTGCCAGCAGCTATGCCGGGGCGAGGAATGAGCAGTTCTTC.

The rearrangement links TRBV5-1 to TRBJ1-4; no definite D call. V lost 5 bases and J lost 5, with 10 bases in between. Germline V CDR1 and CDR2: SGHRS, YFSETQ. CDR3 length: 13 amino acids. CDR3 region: CASRLKGNEKLFF. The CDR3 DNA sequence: TGCGCCAGCAGACTGAAGGGAAATGAAAAACTGTTTTTT.

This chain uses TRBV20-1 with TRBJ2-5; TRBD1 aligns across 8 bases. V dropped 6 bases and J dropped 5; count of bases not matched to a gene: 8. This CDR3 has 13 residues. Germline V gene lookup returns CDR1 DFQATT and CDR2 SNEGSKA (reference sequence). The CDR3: CSAEGQVRETQYF. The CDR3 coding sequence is TGCAGTGCAGAGGGACAGGTCCGGGAGACCCAGTACTTC.

The chain's CDR3 is CSASTLIIAGVGDTQYF. Here the CDR3 DNA reads TGCAGTGCTTCTACTCTCATTATAGCGGGAGTAGGGGATACGCAGTATTTT. J is TRBJ2-3 and V is TRBV20-1, with 9 bases that match TRBD2. Trimming cost V 5 bases and J 6 bases; bases outside gene matches: 18. The CDR3 consists of 17 residues. Germline V gene lookup returns CDR1 DFQATT and CDR2 SNEGSKA (reference sequence).

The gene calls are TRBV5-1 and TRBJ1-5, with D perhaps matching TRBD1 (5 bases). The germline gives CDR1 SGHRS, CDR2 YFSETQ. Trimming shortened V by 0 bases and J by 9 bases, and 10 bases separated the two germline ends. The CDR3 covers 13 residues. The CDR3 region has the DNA TGCGCCAGCAGCTTGGACCAGGGTAGGCCCCAGCATTTT. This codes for CASSLDQGRPQHF.

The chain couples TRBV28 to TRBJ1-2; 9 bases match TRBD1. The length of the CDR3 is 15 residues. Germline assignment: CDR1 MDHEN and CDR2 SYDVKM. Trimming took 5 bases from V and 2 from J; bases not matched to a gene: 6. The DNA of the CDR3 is TGTGCCAGCAGTCATGCCGGGACAGGGAACTATGGCTACACCTTC. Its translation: CASSHAGTGNYGYTF.

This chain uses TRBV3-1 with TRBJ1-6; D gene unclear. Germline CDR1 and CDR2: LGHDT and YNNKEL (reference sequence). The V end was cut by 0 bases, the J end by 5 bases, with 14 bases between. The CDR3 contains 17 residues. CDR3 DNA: TGTGCCAGCAGCCAAGATATTACGGGGTGGGATAATTCACCCCTCCACTTT. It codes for CASSQDITGWDNSPLHF.

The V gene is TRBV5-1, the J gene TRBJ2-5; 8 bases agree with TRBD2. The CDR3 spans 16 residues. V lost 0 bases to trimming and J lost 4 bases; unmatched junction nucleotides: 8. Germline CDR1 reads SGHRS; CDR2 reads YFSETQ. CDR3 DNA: TGCGCCAGCAGCTTGGCCTGTGGACTAGCAGGAGAGACCCAGTACTTC. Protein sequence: CASSLACGLAGETQYF.

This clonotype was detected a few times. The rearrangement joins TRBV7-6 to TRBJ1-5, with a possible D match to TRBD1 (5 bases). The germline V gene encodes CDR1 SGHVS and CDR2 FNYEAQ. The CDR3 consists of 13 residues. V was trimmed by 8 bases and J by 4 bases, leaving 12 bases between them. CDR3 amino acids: CASGSDRNQPQHF. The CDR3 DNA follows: TGTGCCAGCGGGAGTGACAGAAATCAGCCCCAGCATTTT.

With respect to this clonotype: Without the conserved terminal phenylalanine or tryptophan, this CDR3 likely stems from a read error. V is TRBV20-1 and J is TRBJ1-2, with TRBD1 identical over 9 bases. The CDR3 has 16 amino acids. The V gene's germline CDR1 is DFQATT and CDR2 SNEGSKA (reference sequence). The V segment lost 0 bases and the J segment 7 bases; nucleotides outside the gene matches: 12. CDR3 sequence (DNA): TGCAGTGCTAGAGAAGGGACAGGGCCCTCCTCGAGTGGCTACACCATC. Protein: CSAREGTGPSSSGYTI.

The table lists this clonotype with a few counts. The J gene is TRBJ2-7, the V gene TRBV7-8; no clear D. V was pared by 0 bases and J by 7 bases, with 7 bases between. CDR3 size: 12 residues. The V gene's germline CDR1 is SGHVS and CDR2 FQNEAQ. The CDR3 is CASSLAVGEQYF. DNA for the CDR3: TGTGCCAGCAGCTTAGCCGTAGGGGAGCAGTACTTC.

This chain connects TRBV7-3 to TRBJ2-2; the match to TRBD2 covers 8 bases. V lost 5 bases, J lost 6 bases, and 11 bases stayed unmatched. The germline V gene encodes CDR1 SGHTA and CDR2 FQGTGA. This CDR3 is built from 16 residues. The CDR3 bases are TGTGCCAGCAGCCCCCAACCAGCGGGAGTGGCCGGGGAGCTGTTTTTT. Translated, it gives CASSPQPAGVAGELFF.

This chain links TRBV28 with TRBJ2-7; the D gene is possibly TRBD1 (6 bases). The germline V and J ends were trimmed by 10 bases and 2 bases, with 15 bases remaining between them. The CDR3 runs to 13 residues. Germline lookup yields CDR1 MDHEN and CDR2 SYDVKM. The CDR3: CATDRTATYEQYF. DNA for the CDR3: TGTGCCACCGATCGGACAGCCACCTACGAGCAGTACTTC.

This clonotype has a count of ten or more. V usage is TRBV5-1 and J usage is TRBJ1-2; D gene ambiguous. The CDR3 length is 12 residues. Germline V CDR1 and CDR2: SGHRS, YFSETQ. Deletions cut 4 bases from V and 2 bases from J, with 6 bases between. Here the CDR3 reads CASSGENYGYTF. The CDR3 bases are TGCGCCAGCAGCGGGGAGAACTATGGCTACACCTTC.

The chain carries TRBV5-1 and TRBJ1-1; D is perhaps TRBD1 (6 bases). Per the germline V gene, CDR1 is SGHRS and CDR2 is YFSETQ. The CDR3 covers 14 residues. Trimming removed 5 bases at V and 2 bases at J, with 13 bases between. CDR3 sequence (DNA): TGCGCCAGCAGACACCGGGACAAAAACACTGAAGCTTTCTTT. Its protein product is CASRHRDKNTEAFF.